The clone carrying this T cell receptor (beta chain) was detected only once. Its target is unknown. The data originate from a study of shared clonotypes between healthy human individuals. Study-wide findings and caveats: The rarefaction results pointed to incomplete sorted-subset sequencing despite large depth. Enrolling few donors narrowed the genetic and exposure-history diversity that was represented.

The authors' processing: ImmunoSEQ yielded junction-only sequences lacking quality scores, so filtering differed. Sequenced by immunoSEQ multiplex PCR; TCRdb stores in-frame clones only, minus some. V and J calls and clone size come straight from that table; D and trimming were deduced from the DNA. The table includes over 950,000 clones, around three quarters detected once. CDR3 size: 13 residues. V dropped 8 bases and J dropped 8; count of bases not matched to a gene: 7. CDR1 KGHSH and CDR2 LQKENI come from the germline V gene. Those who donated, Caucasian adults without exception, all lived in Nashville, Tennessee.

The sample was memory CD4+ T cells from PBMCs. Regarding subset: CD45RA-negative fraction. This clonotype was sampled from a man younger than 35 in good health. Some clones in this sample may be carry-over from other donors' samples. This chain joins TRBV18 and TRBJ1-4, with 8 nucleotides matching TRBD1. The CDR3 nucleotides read TGTGCCAGCCTTCCTCGACAGGGGGAAAAACTGTTTTTT. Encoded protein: CASLPRQGEKLFF.